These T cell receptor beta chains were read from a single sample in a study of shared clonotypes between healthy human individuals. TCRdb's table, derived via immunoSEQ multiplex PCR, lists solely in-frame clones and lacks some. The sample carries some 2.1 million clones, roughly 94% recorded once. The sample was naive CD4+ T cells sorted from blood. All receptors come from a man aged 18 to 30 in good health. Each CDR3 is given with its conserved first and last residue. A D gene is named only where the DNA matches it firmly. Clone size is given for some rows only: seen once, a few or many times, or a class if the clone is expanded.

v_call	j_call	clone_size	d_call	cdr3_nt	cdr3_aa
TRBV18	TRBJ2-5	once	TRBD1	TGTGCCAGCTCGCCGGGACAGTCACAAGAGACCCAGTACTTC	CASSPGQSQETQYF
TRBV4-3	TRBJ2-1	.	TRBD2	TGCGCCAGCAGCCAGGAAAGGGGAGGGCCTTACGACAATGAGCAGTTCTTC	CASSQERGGPYDNEQFF
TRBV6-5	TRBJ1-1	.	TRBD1	TGTGCCAGCAGACGGGGACAGAGAGCTTTCTTT	CASRRGQRAFF
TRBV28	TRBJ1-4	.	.	TGTGCCAGCAGTTTGCAGGGTACTTTTGCAACTAATGAAAAACTGTTTTTT	CASSLQGTFATNEKLFF
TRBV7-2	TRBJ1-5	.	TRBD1	TGTGCCAGCAGCTTAGACCTCGACAGGGGAAGCAATCAGCCCCAGCATTTT	CASSLDLDRGSNQPQHF
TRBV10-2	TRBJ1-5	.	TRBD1	TGCGCCAGCAGTGAAGTGGGACAGGGTCGCAGCAATCAGCCCCAGCATTTT	CASSEVGQGRSNQPQHF
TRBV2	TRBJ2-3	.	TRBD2	TGTGCCAGCAAGAGCGGGATTGTGACAGATACGCAGTATTTT	CASKSGIVTDTQYF
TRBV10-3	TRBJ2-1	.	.	TGTGCCATCGGCCATCGGCTAGGTGAGCAGTTCTTC	CAIGHRLGEQFF
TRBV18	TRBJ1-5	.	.	TGTGCCAGCTCACCGAGGAGGATGGATCAGCCCCAGCATTTT	CASSPRRMDQPQHF
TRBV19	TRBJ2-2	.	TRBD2	TGTGCCAGTAGTATACTTAGCGGGAGGGGCACCGGGGAGCTGTTTTTT	CASSILSGRGTGELFF
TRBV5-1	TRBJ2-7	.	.	TGCGCCAGCAGCGCCAGCTCCTACGAGCAGTACTTC	CASSASSYEQYF
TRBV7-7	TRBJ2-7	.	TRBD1	TGTGCTAGCAGCTTGGACAGGCACGACGAGCAGTACTTC	CASSLDRHDEQYF
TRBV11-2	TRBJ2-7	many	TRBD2	TGTGCCAGCAGCAGTACTAGCGGGGGATACGAGCAGTACTTC	CASSSTSGGYEQYF
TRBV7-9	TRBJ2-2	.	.	TGTGCCAGCAGCCTAGCGTCGGGATTGGTGGGGGAGCTGTTTTTT	CASSLASGLVGELFF
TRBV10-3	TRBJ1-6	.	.	TGTGCCATCAGTGAGAGGAGGGAGAATTCACCCCTCCACTTT	CAISERRENSPLHF
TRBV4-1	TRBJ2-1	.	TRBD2	TGCGCCAGCAGTCGGACTAGCGGGAGTTACAATGAGCAGTTCTTC	CASSRTSGSYNEQFF
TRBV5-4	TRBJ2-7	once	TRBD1	TGTGCCAGCAGCCCGGGACAGAACTACGAGCAGTACTTC	CASSPGQNYEQYF
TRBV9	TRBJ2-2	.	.	TGTGCCAGCAGCGTGGGGAGTTTGAACACCGGGGAGCTGTTTTTT	CASSVGSLNTGELFF
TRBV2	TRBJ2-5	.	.	TGTGCCACCGGACGGCGCCAAGAGACCCAGTACTTC	CATGRRQETQYF
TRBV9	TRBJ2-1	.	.	TGTGCCAGCAGCGTAGGGGGGAACCACAATGAGCAGTTCTTC	CASSVGGNHNEQFF
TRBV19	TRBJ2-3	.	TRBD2	TGTGCCAGTATGGGAAGAGGAACCCGAGCGGGGGGCCTACTCACAGATACGCAGTATTTT	CASMGRGTRAGGLLTDTQYF
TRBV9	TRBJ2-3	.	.	TGTGCCAGCACCCCCTATGAGCGGAATACGCAGTATTTT	CASTPYERNTQYF
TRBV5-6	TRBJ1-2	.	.	TGTGCCAGCAGCTTACAGGGTACTGGCTACACCTTC	CASSLQGTGYTF
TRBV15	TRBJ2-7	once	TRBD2	TGTGCCACCAGCAGAGCCGATAGCGGGAGGAACGAGCAGTACTTC	CATSRADSGRNEQYF
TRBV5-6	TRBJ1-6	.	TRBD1	TGTGCCAGCAGCCTCGCAGGGGACAGATTCAATTCACCCCTCCACTTT	CASSLAGDRFNSPLHF
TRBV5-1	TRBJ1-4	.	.	TGCGCCAGCAGCTTGGACGGGCTGAATGAAAAACTGTTTTTT	CASSLDGLNEKLFF
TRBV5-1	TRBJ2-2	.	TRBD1	TGCGCCAGCAGCTCGGGAAGGACAGGGCCCGGGGAGCTGTTTTTT	CASSSGRTGPGELFF